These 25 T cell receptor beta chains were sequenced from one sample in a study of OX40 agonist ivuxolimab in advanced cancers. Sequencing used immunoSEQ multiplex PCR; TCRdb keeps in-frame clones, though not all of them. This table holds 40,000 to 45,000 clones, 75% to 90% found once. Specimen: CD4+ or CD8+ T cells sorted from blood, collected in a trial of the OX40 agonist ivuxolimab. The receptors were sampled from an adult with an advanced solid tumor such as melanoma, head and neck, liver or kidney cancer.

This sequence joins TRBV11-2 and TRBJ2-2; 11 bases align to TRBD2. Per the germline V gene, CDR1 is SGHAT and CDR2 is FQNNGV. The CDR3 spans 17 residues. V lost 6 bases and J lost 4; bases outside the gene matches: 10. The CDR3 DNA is TGTGCCAGCAGTTATCCGACTAGCGGGACGTCCACCGGGGAGCTGTTTTTT. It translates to CASSYPTSGTSTGELFF.

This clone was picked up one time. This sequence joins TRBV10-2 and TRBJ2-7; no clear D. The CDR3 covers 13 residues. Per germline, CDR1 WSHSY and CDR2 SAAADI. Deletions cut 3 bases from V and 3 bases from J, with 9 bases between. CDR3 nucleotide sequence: TGCGCCAGCAGTGAACACGTTCGCTACGAGCAGTACTTC. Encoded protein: CASSEHVRYEQYF.

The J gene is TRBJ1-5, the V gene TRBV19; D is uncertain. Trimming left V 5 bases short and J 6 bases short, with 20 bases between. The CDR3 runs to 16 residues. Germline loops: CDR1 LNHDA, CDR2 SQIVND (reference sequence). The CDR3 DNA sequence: TGTGCCAGTAGTCCAATCGTGGCAGGCCTCCGTCAGCCCCAGCATTTT. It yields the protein CASSPIVAGLRQPQHF.

CDR3 in amino acids: CASSVGLGYEQYF. In DNA, the CDR3 is TGTGCCAGCAGTGTAGGGTTGGGCTACGAGCAGTACTTC. The chain employs TRBV11-2 and TRBJ2-7; no clear D gene. The germline V gene has CDR1 SGHAT and CDR2 FQNNGV. The CDR3 runs 13 residues. V was clipped by 6 bases and J by 3 bases, with 12 bases between them.

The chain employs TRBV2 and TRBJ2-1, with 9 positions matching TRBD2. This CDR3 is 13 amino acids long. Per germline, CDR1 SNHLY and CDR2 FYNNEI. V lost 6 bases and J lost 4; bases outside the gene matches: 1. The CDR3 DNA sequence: TGTGCCAGCAGGACTAGCGGATACAATGAGCAGTTCTTC. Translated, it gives CASRTSGYNEQFF.

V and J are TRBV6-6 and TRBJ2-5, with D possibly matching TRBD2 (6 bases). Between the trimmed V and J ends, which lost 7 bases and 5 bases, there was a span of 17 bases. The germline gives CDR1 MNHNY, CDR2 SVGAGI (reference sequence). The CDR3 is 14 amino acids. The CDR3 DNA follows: TGTGCCAGCACAATGACTTGGGCGGGGGAGACCCAGTACTTC. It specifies CASTMTWAGETQYF.

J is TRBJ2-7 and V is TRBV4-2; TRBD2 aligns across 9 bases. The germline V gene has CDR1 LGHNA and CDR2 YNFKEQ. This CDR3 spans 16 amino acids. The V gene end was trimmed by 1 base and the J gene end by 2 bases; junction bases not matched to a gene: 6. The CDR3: CASSQVQGLATYEQYF. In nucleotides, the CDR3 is TGTGCCAGCAGCCAAGTGCAGGGACTAGCTACCTACGAGCAGTACTTC.

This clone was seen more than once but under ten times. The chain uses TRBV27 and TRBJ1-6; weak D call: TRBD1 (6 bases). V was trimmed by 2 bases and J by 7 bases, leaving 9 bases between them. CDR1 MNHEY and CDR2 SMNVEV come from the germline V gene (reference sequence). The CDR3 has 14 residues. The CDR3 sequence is CASSLGGWNSPLHF. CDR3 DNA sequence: TGTGCCAGCAGTTTAGGGGGCTGGAATTCACCCCTCCACTTT.

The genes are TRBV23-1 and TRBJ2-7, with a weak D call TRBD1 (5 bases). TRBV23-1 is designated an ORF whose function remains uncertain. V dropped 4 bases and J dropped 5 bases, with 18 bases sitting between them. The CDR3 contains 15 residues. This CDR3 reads CASSLGRVPVHEQYF. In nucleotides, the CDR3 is TGCGCCAGCAGTCTCGGCAGGGTCCCTGTCCACGAGCAGTACTTC.

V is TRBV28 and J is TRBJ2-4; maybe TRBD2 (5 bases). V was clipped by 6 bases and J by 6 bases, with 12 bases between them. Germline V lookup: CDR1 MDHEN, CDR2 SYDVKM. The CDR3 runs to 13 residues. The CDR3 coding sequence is TGTGCCAGCAGCCCCGACTACCCAAACATTCAGTACTTC. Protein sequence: CASSPDYPNIQYF. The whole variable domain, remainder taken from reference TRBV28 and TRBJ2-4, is DVKVTQSSRYLVKRTGEKVFLECVQDMDHENMFWYRQDPGLGLRLIYFSYDVKMKEKGDIPEGYSVSREKKERFSLILESASTNQTSMYLCASSPDYPNIQYFGAGTRLSVL.

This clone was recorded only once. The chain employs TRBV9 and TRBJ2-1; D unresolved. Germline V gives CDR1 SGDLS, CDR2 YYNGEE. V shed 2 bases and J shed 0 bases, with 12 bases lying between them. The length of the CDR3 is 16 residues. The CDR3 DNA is TGTGCCAGCAGCGTCCGCGGAGTGAGCTCCTACAATGAGCAGTTCTTC. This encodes CASSVRGVSSYNEQFF.

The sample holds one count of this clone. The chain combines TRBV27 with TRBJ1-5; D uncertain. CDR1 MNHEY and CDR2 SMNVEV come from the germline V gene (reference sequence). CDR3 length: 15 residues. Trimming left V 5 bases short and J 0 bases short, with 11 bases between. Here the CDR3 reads CASSPQELSNQPQHF. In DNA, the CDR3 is TGTGCCAGCAGTCCCCAGGAGCTTAGCAATCAGCCCCAGCATTTT.

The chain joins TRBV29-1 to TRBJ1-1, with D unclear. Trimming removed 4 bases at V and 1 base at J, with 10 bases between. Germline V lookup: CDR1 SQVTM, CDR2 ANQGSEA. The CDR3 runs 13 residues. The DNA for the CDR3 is TGCAGCGTTGTTCCGAATGAGAACACTGAAGCTTTCTTT. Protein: CSVVPNENTEAFF.

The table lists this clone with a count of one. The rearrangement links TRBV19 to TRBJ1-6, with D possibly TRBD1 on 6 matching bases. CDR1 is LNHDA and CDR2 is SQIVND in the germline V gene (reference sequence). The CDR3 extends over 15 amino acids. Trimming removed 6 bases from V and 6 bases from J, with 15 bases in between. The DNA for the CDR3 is TGTGCCAGTAGCCCCGGGGGGGCGTCTAATTCACCCCTCCACTTT. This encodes CASSPGGASNSPLHF.

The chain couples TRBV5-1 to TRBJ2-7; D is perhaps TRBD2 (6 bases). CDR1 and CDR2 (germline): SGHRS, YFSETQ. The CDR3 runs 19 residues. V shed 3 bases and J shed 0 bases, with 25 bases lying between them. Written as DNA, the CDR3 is TGCGCCAGCAGCTGGCCCCGGGGACCCCGGGAGTCGAGCTCCTACGAGCAGTACTTC. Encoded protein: CASSWPRGPRESSSYEQYF. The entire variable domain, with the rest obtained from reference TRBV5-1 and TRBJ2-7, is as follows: KAGVTQTPRYLIKTRGQQVTLSCSPISGHRSVSWYQQTPGQGLQFLFEYFSETQRNKGNFPGRFSGRQFSNSRSEMNVSTLELGDSALYLCASSWPRGPRESSSYEQYFGPGTRLTVT.

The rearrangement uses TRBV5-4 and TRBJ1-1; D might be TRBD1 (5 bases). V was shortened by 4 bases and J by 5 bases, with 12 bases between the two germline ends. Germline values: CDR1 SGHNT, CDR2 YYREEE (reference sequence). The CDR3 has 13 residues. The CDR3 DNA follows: TGTGCCAGCAGCCGCCCCGGGGGGACTGAAGCTTTCTTT. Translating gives CASSRPGGTEAFF.

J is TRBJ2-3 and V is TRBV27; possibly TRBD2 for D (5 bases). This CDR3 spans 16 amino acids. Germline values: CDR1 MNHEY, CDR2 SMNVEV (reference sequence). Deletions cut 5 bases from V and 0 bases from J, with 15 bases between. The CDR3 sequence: CASSPVERKSTDTQYF. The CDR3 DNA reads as TGTGCCAGCAGTCCGGTTGAGCGGAAAAGCACAGATACGCAGTATTTT.

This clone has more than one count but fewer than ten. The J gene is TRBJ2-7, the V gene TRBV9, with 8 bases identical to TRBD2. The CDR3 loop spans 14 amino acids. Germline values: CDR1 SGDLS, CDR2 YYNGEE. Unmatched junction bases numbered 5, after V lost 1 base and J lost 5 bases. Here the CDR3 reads CASSVSGSPDEQYF. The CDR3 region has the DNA TGTGCCAGCAGCGTAAGCGGGAGTCCCGACGAGCAGTACTTC.

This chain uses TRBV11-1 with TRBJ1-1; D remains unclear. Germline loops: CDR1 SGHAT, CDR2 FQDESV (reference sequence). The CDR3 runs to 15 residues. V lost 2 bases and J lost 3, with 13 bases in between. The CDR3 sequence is CASSLPANSYTEAFF. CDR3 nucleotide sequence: TGTGCCAGCAGCTTACCGGCCAACAGCTACACTGAAGCTTTCTTT. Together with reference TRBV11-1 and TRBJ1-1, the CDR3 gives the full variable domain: EAEVAQSPRYKITEKSQAVAFWCDPISGHATLYWYRQILGQGPELLVQFQDESVVDDSQLPKDRFSAERLKGVDSTLKIQPAELGDSAMYLCASSLPANSYTEAFFGQGTRLTVV.

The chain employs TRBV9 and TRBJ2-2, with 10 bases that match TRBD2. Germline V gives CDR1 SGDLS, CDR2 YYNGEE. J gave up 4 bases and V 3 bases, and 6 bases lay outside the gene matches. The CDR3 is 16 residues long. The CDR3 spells CASSAGTSVPTGELFF. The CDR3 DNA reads TGTGCCAGCAGCGCCGGGACTAGCGTCCCCACCGGGGAGCTGTTTTTT.

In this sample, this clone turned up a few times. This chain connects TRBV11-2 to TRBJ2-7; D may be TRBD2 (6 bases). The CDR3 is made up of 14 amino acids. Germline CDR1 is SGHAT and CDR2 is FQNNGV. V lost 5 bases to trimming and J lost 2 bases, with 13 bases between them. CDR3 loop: CASSPGVNPYEQYF. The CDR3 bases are TGTGCCAGCAGCCCGGGGGTGAACCCCTACGAGCAGTACTTC. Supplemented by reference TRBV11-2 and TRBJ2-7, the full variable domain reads EAGVAQSPRYKIIEKRQSVAFWCNPISGHATLYWYQQILGQGPKLLIQFQNNGVVDDSQLPKDRFSAERLKGVDSTLKIQPAKLEDSAVYLCASSPGVNPYEQYFGPGTRLTVT.

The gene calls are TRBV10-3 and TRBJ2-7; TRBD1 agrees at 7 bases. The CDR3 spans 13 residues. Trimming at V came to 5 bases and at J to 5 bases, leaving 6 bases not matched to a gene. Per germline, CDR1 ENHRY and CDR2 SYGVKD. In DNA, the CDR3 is TGTGCCATCAGTACCACAGGGGCTGACGAGCAGTACTTC. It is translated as CAISTTGADEQYF.

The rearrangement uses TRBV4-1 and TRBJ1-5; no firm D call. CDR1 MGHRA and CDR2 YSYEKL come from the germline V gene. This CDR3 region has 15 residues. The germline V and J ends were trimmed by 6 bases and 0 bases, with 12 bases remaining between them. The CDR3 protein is CASRRALNSNQPQHF. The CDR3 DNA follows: TGCGCCAGCAGACGGGCCCTCAATAGCAATCAGCCCCAGCATTTT.

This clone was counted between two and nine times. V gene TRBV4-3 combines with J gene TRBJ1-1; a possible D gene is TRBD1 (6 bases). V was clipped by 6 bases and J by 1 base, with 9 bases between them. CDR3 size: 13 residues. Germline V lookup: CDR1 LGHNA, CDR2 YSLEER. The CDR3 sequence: CASSRTENTEAFF. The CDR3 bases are TGCGCCAGCAGTCGGACAGAGAACACTGAAGCTTTCTTT.

The CDR3 DNA reads as TGTGCCAGCACCTCCGGCAGGGCTCTTTCTGAAGCTTTCTTT. Amino acids: CASTSGRALSEAFF. The chain links TRBV7-9 to TRBJ1-1, with a weak D call TRBD1 (5 bases). The germline V gene encodes CDR1 SEHNR and CDR2 FQNEAQ (reference sequence). Trimming cost V 7 bases and J 6 bases, with 18 bases left between them. CDR3 length equals 14 residues.